The sequence of this T cell receptor (beta chain) was determined in a study of tumor and adjacent non-tumor tissue in lung cancer. No cell sorting was done before RNA was extracted from the tissue. A modified ARM-PCR protocol with three rounds of nested PCR amplified TCRbeta. One entry per CDR3 protein results from TCRdb running MiXCR on the multiplex PCR reads. The data contain 200,000 to 250,000 distinct CDR3 sequences, 71% of them singletons. Germline CDR1 reads DFQATT; CDR2 reads SNEGSKA (reference sequence). Trimming removed 0 bases from V and 5 bases from J; junction bases left unmatched: 5. CDR3 length: 14 residues.

The V and J genes are TRBV20-1 and TRBJ2-5, with 8 bases fitting TRBD2. Sequencing input: lung tumor tissue. This clonotype originated in a man in his sixties with non-small cell lung cancer. The CDR3 nucleotides read TGCAGTGCTAGAGAGGGCGGGAGGAGGGAGACCCAGTACTTC. This sequence encodes CSAREGGRRETQYF.